Listed here are 32 T cell receptor beta chains from one sample, sequenced in a study of blood T cells in healthy people across ages. The second PCR ran about 6 to 12 cycles with a sample-barcoded 5' primer and J-beta primers. TCRdb called the 5' RACE reads again in MiXCR, with one record for every CDR3 protein. The table has approximately 780,000 distinct CDR3 sequences, roughly 25% seen once. The data also belong to a second study, concerning T cells of mothers and their children.

Sequencing was performed on blood. The receptors derive from a boy younger than 18 in good health.

This chain joins TRBV6-4 and TRBJ2-3; 8 bases fit TRBD2. The CDR3 covers 14 residues. CDR1 is MRHNA, CDR2 SNTAGT, per germline. The trim removed 4 bases at V and 0 bases at J, leaving 0 bases unmatched. DNA of the CDR3: TGTGCCAGCAGTGCTAGCGGGAGCACAGATACGCAGTATTTT. It specifies CASSASGSTDTQYF.

The CDR3 DNA is TGTGCCAGCAGCTTAGCCTTTGGACAGGGTACCATGAACACTGAAGCTTTCTTT. It is translated as CASSLAFGQGTMNTEAFF. The chain combines TRBV7-9 with TRBJ1-1, with 8 bases matching TRBD1. From germline, CDR1 is SEHNR and CDR2 FQNEAQ (reference sequence). J was trimmed by 0 bases and V by 0 bases; bases with no gene match: 9. The CDR3 is 18 amino acids.

The rearrangement links TRBV14 to TRBJ2-3; no firm D call. V gave up 2 bases and J gave up 7 bases, with 16 bases separating them. CDR3 length: 15 amino acids. In germline, CDR1 is SGHDN, CDR2 FVKESK. CDR3 bases: TGTGCCAGCAGCCAATTTTTCGATGCATCGTATACGCAGTATTTT. It yields the protein CASSQFFDASYTQYF.

Ten or more counts support this clonotype. The V and J genes are TRBV5-1 and TRBJ2-4; D remains unclear. This CDR3 has 17 residues. Germline V gene lookup returns CDR1 SGHRS and CDR2 YFSETQ. V was trimmed by 0 bases and J by 1 base, leaving 14 bases between them. The CDR3 nucleotides read TGCGCCAGCAGCTTGGTAGGGTCAGTGGAGGCCAAAAACATTCAGTACTTC. It specifies CASSLVGSVEAKNIQYF.

The chain links TRBV27 to TRBJ2-5; possible D gene TRBD1, 5 bases. The J call is doubtful: the DNA matches TRBJ2-7 better. CDR1 is MNHEY, CDR2 SMNVEV, per germline (reference sequence). This CDR3 contains 16 residues. CDR3 DNA sequence: TGTGCCAGCACCTGGGGTCTCGGCAGGGAAGGGTACGAGCAGTACTTC. As protein: CASTWGLGREGYEQYF.

This clonotype was picked up a small number of times. The V gene is TRBV12-3 or TRBV12-4, the J gene TRBJ2-7; 9 bases fit TRBD1. V was clipped by 5 bases and J by 7 bases; unmatched bases: 6. The CDR3 is 13 amino acids. The CDR3 spells CASSLQGAGEQYF. CDR3 in DNA: TGTGCCAGCAGTCTACAGGGGGCAGGGGAGCAGTACTTC.

This clonotype has only a few counts. The chain has TRBV11-2 and TRBJ1-2, with 7 bases identical to TRBD1. Germline CDR1 reads SGHAT; CDR2 reads FQNNGV. The CDR3 has 15 amino acids. Losses at the gene ends were 4 bases for V and 4 bases for J; bases not matched to a gene: 9. The CDR3 nucleotides read TGTGCCAGCAGCTCAGTAGACCGGGACAGCTATGGCTACACCTTC. Translated, it gives CASSSVDRDSYGYTF.

This clonotype has only a few counts. This chain connects TRBV28 to TRBJ2-4; D uncertain. CDR3 length equals 17 residues. The germline CDR1 and CDR2 sequences are MDHEN and SYDVKM. Trimming left V 5 bases short and J 1 base short, with 18 bases between. The CDR3 DNA reads TGTGCCAGCAGTCCCCTTGCGGAAGGATACGCCAAAAACATTCAGTACTTC. Its translation is CASSPLAEGYAKNIQYF.

Only a few counts were recorded for this clonotype. The V gene is TRBV5-5, the J gene TRBJ2-4; 8 bases map to TRBD1. The CDR3 runs to 14 residues. The V gene end was trimmed by 0 bases and the J gene end by 8 bases; junction bases not matched to a gene: 4. Germline V gene data show CDR1 as SGHKS and CDR2 as YYEKEE (reference sequence). The CDR3 nucleotides are TGTGCCAGCAGCTTGGACAGGGGGTGGGACATTCAGTACTTC. It codes for CASSLDRGWDIQYF. The full variable domain, in which reference TRBV5-5 and TRBJ2-4 provide the parts outside the CDR3, is DAGVTQSPTHLIKTRGQQVTLRCSPISGHKSVSWYQQVLGQGPQFIFQYYEKEERGRGNFPDRFSARQFPNYSSELNVNALLLGDSALYLCASSLDRGWDIQYFGAGTRLSVL.

V gene TRBV9 combines with J gene TRBJ2-2; D is perhaps TRBD2 (5 bases). V lost 1 base to trimming and J lost 6 bases, with 10 bases between them. Germline V gene lookup returns CDR1 SGDLS and CDR2 YYNGEE. This CDR3 spans 14 amino acids. CDR3 protein: CASSVRRLAGELFF. Here the CDR3 DNA reads TGTGCCAGCAGCGTAAGGAGGTTAGCCGGGGAGCTGTTTTTT.

This clonotype was observed a few times. The chain uses TRBV10-3 and TRBJ2-3; either TRBD1 or TRBD2 may fit D (5 bases each). Looked up from germline, CDR1 is ENHRY and CDR2 is SYGVKD. This CDR3 is 12 amino acids long. The CDR3 spells CATGLGADTQYF. The CDR3 DNA is TGTGCTACCGGGTTGGGGGCAGATACGCAGTATTTT.

The J gene is TRBJ2-2, the V gene TRBV5-1; the D gene is possibly TRBD1 (6 bases). Deletions cut 4 bases from V and 0 bases from J, with 10 bases between. The CDR3 is 15 amino acids. In germline, CDR1 is SGHRS, CDR2 YFSETQ. CDR3 in DNA: TGCGCCAGCAGCCCCAGGGGTTCGAACACCGGGGAGCTGTTTTTT. Translated: CASSPRGSNTGELFF.

The table lists this clonotype with a few counts. V and J are TRBV11-2 and TRBJ2-5, with 9 bases matching TRBD1. J lost 5 bases, V lost 2 bases, and 9 bases had no gene match. The CDR3 totals 16 residues. Germline CDR1 is SGHAT and CDR2 is FQNNGV. This CDR3 is CASSLFNRGLGETQYF. The DNA of the CDR3 is TGTGCCAGCAGCTTATTTAACAGGGGGCTAGGGGAGACCCAGTACTTC.

The chain uses TRBV12-3 or TRBV12-4 and TRBJ1-2; possible D gene TRBD1, 5 bases. This CDR3 has 15 amino acids. Trimming shortened V by 5 bases and J by 3 bases, and 16 bases separated the two germline ends. Written as DNA, the CDR3 is TGTGCCAGCAGTAATTCCCGGGACTGGGACTATGGCTACACCTTC. This gives the protein CASSNSRDWDYGYTF.

V gene TRBV20-1 combines with J gene TRBJ2-7, with TRBD1 identical over 9 bases. The ends lost 6 bases at V and 3 bases at J; junction bases unmatched: 9. Germline lookup yields CDR1 DFQATT and CDR2 SNEGSKA (reference sequence). The CDR3 runs 14 residues. The CDR3 protein is CSALRDRVVYEQYF. The CDR3 coding sequence is TGCAGTGCCCTACGGGACAGGGTGGTCTACGAGCAGTACTTC.

The V gene is TRBV12-3 or TRBV12-4, the J gene TRBJ2-1; 8 bases align to TRBD1. The CDR3 loop spans 15 amino acids. V lost 3 bases and J lost 2; bases outside the gene matches: 3. DNA for the CDR3: TGTGCCAGCAGTTTCATACAGGGGGCCTACAATGAGCAGTTCTTC. Amino acid sequence: CASSFIQGAYNEQFF.

The chain links TRBV5-1 to TRBJ1-1; D not resolved. This CDR3 comprises 16 residues. Trimming left V 0 bases short and J 0 bases short, with 12 bases between. CDR1 and CDR2 (germline): SGHRS, YFSETQ. The CDR3 DNA follows: TGCGCCAGCAGCTTGGGGCTCGCTAGGGTGAACACTGAAGCTTTCTTT. Residues: CASSLGLARVNTEAFF.

This clonotype was detected only a few times. The chain couples TRBV20-1 to TRBJ2-5; 9 bases are shared with TRBD1. CDR3 length: 15 residues. The junction had 7 bases not matched to a gene; V was cut back by 0 bases and J by 5 bases. The V gene's germline CDR1 is DFQATT and CDR2 SNEGSKA (reference sequence). The CDR3 loop is CSARDRTGDWETQYF. For the CDR3, the DNA is TGCAGTGCTAGAGACCGGACAGGGGATTGGGAGACCCAGTACTTC.

V usage is TRBV10-3 and J usage is TRBJ2-5; possible D gene TRBD1, 5 bases. The J call is in doubt because the DNA end fits TRBJ2-1 better. The CDR3 extends over 14 amino acids. The germline CDR1 and CDR2 sequences are ENHRY and SYGVKD. Here the CDR3 reads CAISESSRVNEQFF. CDR3 nucleotide sequence: TGTGCCATCAGTGAGTCTTCCAGGGTCAATGAGCAGTTCTTC.

This clonotype occurred a few times. The CDR3 nucleotides are TGTGCCATCAGCCCCGGCCGAGTGGGGGAGACCCAGTACTTC. Amino acid sequence: CAISPGRVGETQYF. The J gene is TRBJ2-5, the V gene TRBV10-3, with D unresolved. The germline V gene encodes CDR1 ENHRY and CDR2 SYGVKD. V was cut by 6 bases and J by 5 bases, with 16 bases left in between. This CDR3 spans 14 amino acids.

The rearrangement joins TRBV7-4 to TRBJ1-2; 7 bases map to TRBD1. The germline CDR1 and CDR2 sequences are SGHVT and SQSDAQ. The V and J ends lost 1 base and 6 bases, in that order; junction bases with no gene match: 5. CDR3 length: 14 amino acids. The CDR3 here is CASSLDTGDNGYTF. CDR3 nucleotide sequence: TGTGCCAGCAGCTTAGATACAGGGGACAATGGCTACACCTTC.

This clonotype was observed a few times. This chain links TRBV5-1 with TRBJ2-5; 8 bases are shared with TRBD1. The CDR3 length is 17 residues. Germline values: CDR1 SGHRS, CDR2 YFSETQ. After removal of 1 base from V and 5 bases from J, the junction contained 13 bases not matched to a gene. The DNA for the CDR3 is TGCGCCAGCAGCTTGCCCCTCGGACAGGGAAGATTGGAGACCCAGTACTTC. It yields the protein CASSLPLGQGRLETQYF.

J is TRBJ1-1 and V is TRBV20-1; possibly TRBD1 for D (5 bases). Trimming stripped 3 bases from V and 3 bases from J, with 8 bases between. This CDR3 has 12 amino acids. Germline V gene data show CDR1 as DFQATT and CDR2 as SNEGSKA (reference sequence). CDR3 nucleotides: TGCAGTGCTAGTGACAGTTACACTGAAGCTTTCTTT. Translating it yields CSASDSYTEAFF.

The chain carries TRBV20-1 and TRBJ2-7; perhaps TRBD1 as D (6 bases). Deletions cut 5 bases from V and 10 bases from J, with 30 bases between. Germline loops: CDR1 DFQATT, CDR2 SNEGSKA (reference sequence). This CDR3 is built from 16 residues. The CDR3 DNA reads as TGCAGTGCTGCCCTTGGGTGGGGAACAGGGCGCTACTTCCAGTACTTC. Protein sequence: CSAALGWGTGRYFQYF.

This clonotype was counted a few times. This rearrangement joins TRBV4-1 to TRBJ1-5; weak D call: TRBD1 (5 bases). V was cut by 1 base and J by 1 base, with 11 bases left in between. The CDR3 runs to 16 residues. The germline V gene has CDR1 MGHRA and CDR2 YSYEKL. The CDR3 spells CASSQGQGPSNQPQHF. The DNA of the CDR3 is TGCGCCAGCAGCCAAGGTCAGGGACCGAGCAATCAGCCCCAGCATTTT.

The V call is TRBV12-3 or TRBV12-4, the J call TRBJ1-2; the match to TRBD1 covers 8 bases. With V trimmed by 7 bases and J by 7 bases, 11 bases remained unmatched. The CDR3 consists of 14 residues. CDR3 nucleotides: TGTGCCAGCAAGCCTACCGGACAGGGCTCTGGCTACACCTTC. Translating gives CASKPTGQGSGYTF.

The chain is built from TRBV5-5 and TRBJ2-1; D is perhaps TRBD1 (6 bases). The V end was cut by 5 bases, the J end by 7 bases, with 16 bases between. The CDR3 is 14 amino acids. Germline V lookup: CDR1 SGHKS, CDR2 YYEKEE (reference sequence). This CDR3 is CASRGRNQGNEQFF. The CDR3 coding sequence is TGTGCCAGCAGAGGGAGAAATCAGGGGAATGAGCAGTTCTTC.

The chain recombines TRBV12-5 with TRBJ2-5; D possibly corresponds to TRBD2 (5 bases). Trimming cost V 2 bases and J 11 bases, with 12 bases left between them. Germline CDR1 reads LGHNT; CDR2 reads FRNRAP. The CDR3 is 12 residues long. The CDR3 DNA reads as TGTGCTAGTGGTTTGCTGTACGGGGAGCAGTACTTC. Protein: CASGLLYGEQYF.

The V gene is TRBV20-1, the J gene TRBJ2-5; 8 bases are shared with TRBD2. V was clipped by 5 bases and J by 2 bases; unmatched bases: 10. Germline assignment: CDR1 DFQATT and CDR2 SNEGSKA (reference sequence). CDR3 length: 15 amino acids. The CDR3 DNA is TGCAGTGCTGGCGTCAGCGGGGGCCTACAAGAGACCCAGTACTTC. This translates into CSAGVSGGLQETQYF.

This clonotype was observed once. The chain combines TRBV5-5 with TRBJ1-5; D is ambiguous. The CDR3 totals 15 residues. Germline-derived CDR1 and CDR2 are SGHKS and YYEKEE (reference sequence). The V end lost 0 bases, the J end lost 0 bases, and 7 bases lay between the germline ends. CDR3 bases: TGTGCCAGCAGCTTGGAAGGCCATAGCAATCAGCCCCAGCATTTT. As protein: CASSLEGHSNQPQHF. The variable domain in full, completed from reference TRBV5-5 and TRBJ1-5, reads DAGVTQSPTHLIKTRGQQVTLRCSPISGHKSVSWYQQVLGQGPQFIFQYYEKEERGRGNFPDRFSARQFPNYSSELNVNALLLGDSALYLCASSLEGHSNQPQHFGDGTRLSIL.

J is TRBJ2-3 and V is TRBV20-1; 8 positions match TRBD2. Trimming took 0 bases from V and 4 from J; bases not matched to a gene: 6. CDR1 and CDR2 from the germline V gene are DFQATT and SNEGSKA (reference sequence). The CDR3 loop spans 15 amino acids. CDR3 amino acids: CSARDASGRADTQYF. The CDR3 DNA sequence: TGCAGTGCTAGAGATGCGAGCGGGAGAGCAGATACGCAGTATTTT.

The chain joins TRBV5-1 to TRBJ1-6; no clear D gene. The germline gives CDR1 SGHRS, CDR2 YFSETQ. Between the trimmed V and J ends, which lost 3 bases and 1 base, there was a span of 8 bases. This CDR3 contains 15 residues. The DNA of the CDR3 is TGCGCCAGCAGCTCCACAGTGTCCTATAATTCACCCCTCCACTTT. It is translated as CASSSTVSYNSPLHF.